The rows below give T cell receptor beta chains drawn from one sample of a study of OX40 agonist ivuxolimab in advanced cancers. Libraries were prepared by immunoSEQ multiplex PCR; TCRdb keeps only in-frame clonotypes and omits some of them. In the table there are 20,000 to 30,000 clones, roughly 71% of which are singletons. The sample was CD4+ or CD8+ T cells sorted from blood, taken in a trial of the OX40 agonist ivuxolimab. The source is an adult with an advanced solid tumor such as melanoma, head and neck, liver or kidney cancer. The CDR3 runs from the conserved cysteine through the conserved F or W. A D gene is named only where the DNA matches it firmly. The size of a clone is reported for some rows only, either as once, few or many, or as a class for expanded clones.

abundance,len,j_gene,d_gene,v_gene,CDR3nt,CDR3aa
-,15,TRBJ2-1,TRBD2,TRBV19,TGTGCCAGTAGGCCCGGACTAGCGGAGAGGAATGAGCAGTTCTTC,CASRPGLAERNEQFF
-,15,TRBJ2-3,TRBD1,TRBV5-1,TGCGCCAGCAGCTTGGCCCGGGACAGATCGGATACGCAGTATTTT,CASSLARDRSDTQYF
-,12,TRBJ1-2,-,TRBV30,TGTGCCTGGAGGACAGCTAACTATGGCTACACCTTC,CAWRTANYGYTF
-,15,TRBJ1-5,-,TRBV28,TGTGCCAGCAGTTCCATGGGGCGCACAGATCAGCCCCAGCATTTT,CASSSMGRTDQPQHF
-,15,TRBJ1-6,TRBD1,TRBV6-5,TGTGCCAGCAGTTACGGGACAGCGTCCAATTCACCCCTCCACTTT,CASSYGTASNSPLHF
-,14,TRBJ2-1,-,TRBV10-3,TGTGCCACAGATGTAAGGGGGGAGGGCAATGAGCAGTTCTTC,CATDVRGEGNEQFF
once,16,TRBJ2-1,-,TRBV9,TGTGCCAGCAGCGCACCCGGAGGGCAAACTCCAAATGAGCAGTTCTTC,CASSAPGGQTPNEQFF
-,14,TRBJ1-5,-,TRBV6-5,TGTGCCAGCAGTTTAGGTGGAAGCAATCAGCCCCAGCATTTT,CASSLGGSNQPQHF
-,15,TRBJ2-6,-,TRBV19,TGTGCCAGTAGTACCAGGGGATCTGGGGCCAACGTCCTGACTTTC,CASSTRGSGANVLTF
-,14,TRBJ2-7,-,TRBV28,TGTGCCAGCAGTCTGGAGGGGCCGCCCAACTGGCAGTACTTC,CASSLEGPPNWQYF
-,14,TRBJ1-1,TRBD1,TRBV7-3,TGTGCCAGCAGCCCACAGGGGGCGTACACTGAAGCTTTCTTT,CASSPQGAYTEAFF
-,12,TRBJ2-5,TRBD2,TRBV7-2,TGTGCCAGCAGCCTACCCCGGGGGGCCCAGTACTTC,CASSLPRGAQYF
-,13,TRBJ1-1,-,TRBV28,TGTGCCAGCAGTCCCCCTGAGAACACTGAAGCTTTCTTT,CASSPPENTEAFF
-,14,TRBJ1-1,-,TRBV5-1,TGCGCCAGCAGCCCTTCCCCAGACTACACTGAAGCTTTCTTT,CASSPSPDYTEAFF
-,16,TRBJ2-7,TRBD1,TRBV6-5,TGTGCCAGCAGTTACCATGAGGGACAGGGAGACTACGAGCAGTACTTC,CASSYHEGQGDYEQYF
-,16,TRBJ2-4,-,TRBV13,TGTGCCAGCAGCCGCGGAACCCCGGGTTCTCGGGACATTCAGTACTTC,CASSRGTPGSRDIQYF
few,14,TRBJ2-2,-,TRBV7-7,TGTGCTAGCAGCTTAGGACAGTTCACCGGGGAGCTGTTTTTT,CASSLGQFTGELFF
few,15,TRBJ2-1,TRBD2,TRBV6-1,TGTGCCAGCAGACCGAGCGGGGAGTGGTACAATGAGCAGTTCTTC,CASRPSGEWYNEQFF
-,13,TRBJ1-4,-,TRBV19,TGTGCCAGTAGTATAGACGAAGGGGAAAAACTGTTTTTT,CASSIDEGEKLFF
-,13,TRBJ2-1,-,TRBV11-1,TGTGCCAGCAGCTTATTGGGGTACAATGAGCAGTTCTTC,CASSLLGYNEQFF
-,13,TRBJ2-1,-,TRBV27,TGTGCCAGCAGCGTGACTTCGTACAATGAGCAGTTCTTC,CASSVTSYNEQFF
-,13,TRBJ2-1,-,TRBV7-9,TGTGCCAGCAGCTCCTATGTGGGCTATGAGCAGTTCTTC,CASSSYVGYEQFF
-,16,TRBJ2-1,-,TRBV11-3,TGTGCCAGCAGCCTCAGCTCGTGGGCAGGAAACAATGAGCAGTTCTTC,CASSLSSWAGNNEQFF
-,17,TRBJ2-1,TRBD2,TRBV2,TGTGCCAGCACTTATAGAATAGCGGGAAGCTCCTACAATGAGCAGTTCTTC,CASTYRIAGSSYNEQFF
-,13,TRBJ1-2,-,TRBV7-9,TGTGCCAGCAGCCCCCCCGGTTCCGATGGCTACACCTTC,CASSPPGSDGYTF
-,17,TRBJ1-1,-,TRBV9,TGTGCCAGCAGCGTAGTTGGGGAGGCCACCATGAACACTGAAGCTTTCTTT,CASSVVGEATMNTEAFF
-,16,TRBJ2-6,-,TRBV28,TGTGCCAGCAGTTCCCCTGCCTCGTCTGGGGCCAACGTCCTGACTTTC,CASSSPASSGANVLTF
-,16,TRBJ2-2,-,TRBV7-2,TGTGCCAGCAGCTTAGGTGCGGGCGCCAGCACCGGGGAGCTGTTTTTT,CASSLGAGASTGELFF
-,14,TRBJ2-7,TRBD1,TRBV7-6,TGTGCCAGCAGCCTCGGGACAGTCTCCTACGAGCAGTACTTC,CASSLGTVSYEQYF
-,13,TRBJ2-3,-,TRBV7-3,TGTGCCAGCAGCTTAGACTCGCACGATACGCAGTATTTT,CASSLDSHDTQYF
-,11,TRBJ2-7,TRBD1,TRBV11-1,TGTGCCTCGGGACAGGGCTACGAGCAGTACTTC,CASGQGYEQYF
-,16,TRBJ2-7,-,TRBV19,TGTGCCAGTAGTCCGCAGGGCCTGGGGTTTACCTACGAGCAGTACTTC,CASSPQGLGFTYEQYF
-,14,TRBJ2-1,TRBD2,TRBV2,TGTGCCAGCATTGGACTAGCGGGGAGTAATGAGCAGTTCTTC,CASIGLAGSNEQFF
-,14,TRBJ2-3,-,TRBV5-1,TGCGCCAGCAGCTTGGGTCTCGGCACAGATACGCAGTATTTT,CASSLGLGTDTQYF
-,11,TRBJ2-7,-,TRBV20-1,TGCAGTGCCCAGGGGGGCTACGAGCAGTACTTC,CSAQGGYEQYF
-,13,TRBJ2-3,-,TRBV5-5,TGTGCCAGCAGCTTGGACCCCTCCGAGGCGCAGTATTTT,CASSLDPSEAQYF
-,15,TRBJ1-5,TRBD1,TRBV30,TGTGCCTGGAGTACGGGACAGGGTAGTGTTCAGCCCCAGCATTTT,CAWSTGQGSVQPQHF
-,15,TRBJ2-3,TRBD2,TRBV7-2,TGTGCCAGCAGCTGGGGACTAGCCCACACAGATACGCAGTATTTT,CASSWGLAHTDTQYF